The clone carrying this T cell receptor beta chain appeared many times. Its antigen is as yet unknown. The entry originates in a study of CD8 T cells in ankylosing spondylitis. General study results and limits: Made up of roughly 8 highly homologous variants, a TCR beta motif appeared characteristic of ankylosing spondylitis blood.

CDR3 length equals 15 residues. Trimming removed 2 bases from V and 8 bases from J, with 15 bases in between. Germline loops: CDR1 MNHEY, CDR2 SMNVEV (reference sequence). TCRdb fed the 5' RACE reads into MiXCR, producing one record per CDR3 protein. The repertoire holds fewer than 550,000 distinct CDR3 sequences, with approximately 5.3% as singletons. This TCR came from a male donor with ankylosing spondylitis. Sample: blood, either unsorted or a sorted T cell fraction (not recorded which). V usage is TRBV27 and J usage is TRBJ1-4; perhaps TRBD1 as D (6 bases). For the CDR3, the DNA is TGTGCCAGCAGTTTAAGTGCAGGGGTAAAAGAAAAACTGTTTTTT. Translating it yields CASSLSAGVKEKLFF.